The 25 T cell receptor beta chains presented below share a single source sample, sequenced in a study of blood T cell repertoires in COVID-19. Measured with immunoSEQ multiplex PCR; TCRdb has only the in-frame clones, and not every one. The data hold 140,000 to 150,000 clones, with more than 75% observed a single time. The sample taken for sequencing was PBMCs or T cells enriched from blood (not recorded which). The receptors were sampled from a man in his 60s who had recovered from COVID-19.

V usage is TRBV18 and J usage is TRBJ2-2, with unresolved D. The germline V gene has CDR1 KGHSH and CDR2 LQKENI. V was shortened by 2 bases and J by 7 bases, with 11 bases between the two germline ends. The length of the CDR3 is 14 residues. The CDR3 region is CASSPNTVGGELFF. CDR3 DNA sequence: TGTGCCAGCTCACCAAACACAGTTGGCGGGGAGCTGTTTTTT.

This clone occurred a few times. The CDR3, as DNA: TGTGCCAGCAGTTACGCAGAGGCGGACGAGCAGTACTTC. The encoded protein is CASSYAEADEQYF. This chain joins TRBV6-5 and TRBJ2-7; D is uncertain. The CDR3 consists of 13 residues. From germline, CDR1 is MNHEY and CDR2 SVGAGI. Trimming stripped 2 bases from V and 5 bases from J, with 10 bases between.

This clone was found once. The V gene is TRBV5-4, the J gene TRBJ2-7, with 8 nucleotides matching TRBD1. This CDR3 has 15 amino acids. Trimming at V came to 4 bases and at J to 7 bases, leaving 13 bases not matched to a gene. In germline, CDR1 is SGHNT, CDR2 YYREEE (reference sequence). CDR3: CASSQKTGQAEEQYF. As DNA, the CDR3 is TGTGCCAGCAGCCAGAAAACGGGACAGGCTGAAGAGCAGTACTTC.

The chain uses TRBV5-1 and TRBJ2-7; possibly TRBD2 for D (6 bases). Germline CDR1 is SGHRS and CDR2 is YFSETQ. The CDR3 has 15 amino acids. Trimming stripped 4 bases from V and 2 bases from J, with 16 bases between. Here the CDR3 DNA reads TGCGCCAGCAGCCACGGGACCGGCGGGGCCTACGAGCAGTACTTC. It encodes CASSHGTGGAYEQYF.

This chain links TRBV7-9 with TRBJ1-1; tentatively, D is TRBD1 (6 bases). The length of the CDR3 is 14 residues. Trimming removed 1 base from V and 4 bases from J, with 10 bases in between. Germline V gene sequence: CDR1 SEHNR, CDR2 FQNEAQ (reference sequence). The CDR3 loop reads CASSLERGATEAFF. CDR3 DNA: TGTGCCAGCAGCTTAGAACGGGGGGCCACTGAAGCTTTCTTT. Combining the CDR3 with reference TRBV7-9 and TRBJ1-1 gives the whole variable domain DTGVSQNPRHKITKRGQNVTFRCDPISEHNRLYWYRQTLGQGPEFLTYFQNEAQLEKSRLLSDRFSAERPKGSFSTLEIQRTEQGDSAMYLCASSLERGATEAFFGQGTRLTVV.

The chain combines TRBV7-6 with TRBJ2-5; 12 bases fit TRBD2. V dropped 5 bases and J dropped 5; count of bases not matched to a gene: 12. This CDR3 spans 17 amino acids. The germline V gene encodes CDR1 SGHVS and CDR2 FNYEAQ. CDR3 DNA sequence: TGTGCCAGCAGCCCCACTAGCGGGAGGTCGCTTTTGGAGACCCAGTACTTC. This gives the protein CASSPTSGRSLLETQYF.

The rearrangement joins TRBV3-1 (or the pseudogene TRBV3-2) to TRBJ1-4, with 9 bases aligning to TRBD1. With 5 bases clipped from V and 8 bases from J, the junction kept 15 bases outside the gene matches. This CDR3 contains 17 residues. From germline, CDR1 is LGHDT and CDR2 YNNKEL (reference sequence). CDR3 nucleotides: TGTGCCAGCAGCTCTCGTCTGGACAGGGGAAGAGGAGAAAAACTGTTTTTT. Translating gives CASSSRLDRGRGEKLFF.

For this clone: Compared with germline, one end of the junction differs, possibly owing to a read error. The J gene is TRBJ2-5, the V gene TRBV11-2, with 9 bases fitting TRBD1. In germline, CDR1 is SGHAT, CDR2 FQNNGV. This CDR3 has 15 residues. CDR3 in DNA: TGTGCCACCAGCGGAGGACAGGGGATAGTAGAGACCCAGTACTTC. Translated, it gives CATSGGQGIVETQYF.

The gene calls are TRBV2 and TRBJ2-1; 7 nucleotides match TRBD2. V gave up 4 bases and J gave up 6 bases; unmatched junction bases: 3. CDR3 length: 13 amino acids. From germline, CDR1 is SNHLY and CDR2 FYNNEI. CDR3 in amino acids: CASSVGGGNEQFF. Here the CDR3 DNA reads TGTGCCAGCAGTGTGGGCGGGGGCAATGAGCAGTTCTTC. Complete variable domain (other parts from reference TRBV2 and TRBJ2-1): EPEVTQTPSHQVTQMGQEVILRCVPISNHLYFYWYRQILGQKVEFLVSFYNNEISEKSEIFDDQFSVERPDGSNFTLKIRSTKLEDSAMYFCASSVGGGNEQFFGPGTRLTVL.

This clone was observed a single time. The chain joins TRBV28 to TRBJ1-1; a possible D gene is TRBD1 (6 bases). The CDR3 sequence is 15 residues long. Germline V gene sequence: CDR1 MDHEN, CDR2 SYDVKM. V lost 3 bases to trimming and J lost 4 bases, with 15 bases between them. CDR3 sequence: CASSFLPGQITEAFF. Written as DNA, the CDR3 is TGTGCCAGCAGTTTCCTTCCGGGACAAATCACTGAAGCTTTCTTT.

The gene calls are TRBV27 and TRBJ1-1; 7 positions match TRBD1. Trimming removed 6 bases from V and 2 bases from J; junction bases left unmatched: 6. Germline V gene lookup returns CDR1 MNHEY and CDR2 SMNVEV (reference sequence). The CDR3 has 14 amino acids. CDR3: CASSTGTANTEAFF. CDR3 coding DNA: TGTGCCAGCAGCACCGGGACAGCAAACACTGAAGCTTTCTTT.

CDR3 bases: TGTGCCAGCAGTGCCGGGACAGGGGTTGAAAAACTGTTTTTT. Translating it yields CASSAGTGVEKLFF. This sequence joins TRBV28 and TRBJ1-4; 10 bases align to TRBD1. Germline V gene data show CDR1 as MDHEN and CDR2 as SYDVKM. This CDR3 region has 14 residues. The V gene end was trimmed by 5 bases and the J gene end by 7 bases; junction bases not matched to a gene: 4.

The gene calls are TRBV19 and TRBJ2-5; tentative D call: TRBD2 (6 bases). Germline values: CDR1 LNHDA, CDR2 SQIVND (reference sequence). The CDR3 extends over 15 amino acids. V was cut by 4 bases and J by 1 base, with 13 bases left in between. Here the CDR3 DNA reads TGTGCCAGTAGTAAATTAGGGGACTTCCAAGAGACCCAGTACTTC. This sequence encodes CASSKLGDFQETQYF. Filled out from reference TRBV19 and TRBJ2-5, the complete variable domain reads DGGITQSPKYLFRKEGQNVTLSCEQNLNHDAMYWYRQDPGQGLRLIYYSQIVNDFQKGDIAEGYSVSREKKESFPLTVTSAQKNPTAFYLCASSKLGDFQETQYFGPGTRLLVL.

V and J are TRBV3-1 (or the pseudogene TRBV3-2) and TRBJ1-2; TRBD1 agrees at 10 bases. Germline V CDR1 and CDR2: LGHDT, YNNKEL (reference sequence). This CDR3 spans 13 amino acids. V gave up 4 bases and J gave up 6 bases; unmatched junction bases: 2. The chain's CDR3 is CASSPGTGDGYTF. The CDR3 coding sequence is TGTGCCAGCAGCCCCGGGACAGGGGATGGCTACACCTTC.

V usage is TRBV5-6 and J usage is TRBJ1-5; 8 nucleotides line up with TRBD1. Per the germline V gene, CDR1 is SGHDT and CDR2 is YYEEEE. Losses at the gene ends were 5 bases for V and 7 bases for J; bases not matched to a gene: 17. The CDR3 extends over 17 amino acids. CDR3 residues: CASSHTRGQAGRQPQHF. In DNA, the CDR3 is TGTGCCAGCAGTCACACCAGGGGACAGGCTGGGAGGCAGCCCCAGCATTTT.

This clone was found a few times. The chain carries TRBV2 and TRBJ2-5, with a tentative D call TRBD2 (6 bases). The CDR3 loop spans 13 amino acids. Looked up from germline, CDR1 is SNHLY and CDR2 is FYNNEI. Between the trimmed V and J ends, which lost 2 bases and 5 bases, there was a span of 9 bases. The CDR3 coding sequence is TGTGCCAGCAGTGAAATCCTAGCGGAGACCCAGTACTTC. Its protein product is CASSEILAETQYF.

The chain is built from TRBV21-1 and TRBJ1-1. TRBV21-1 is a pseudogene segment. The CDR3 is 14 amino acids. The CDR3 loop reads CASSTRVLRAEAFF. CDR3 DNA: TGTGCCAGCAGCACGAGGGTCCTGCGTGCTGAAGCTTTCTTT.

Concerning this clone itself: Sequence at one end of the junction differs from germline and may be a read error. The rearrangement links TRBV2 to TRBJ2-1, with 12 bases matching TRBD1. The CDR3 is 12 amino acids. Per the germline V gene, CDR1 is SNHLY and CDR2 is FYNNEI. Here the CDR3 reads CASRGQGANVIF. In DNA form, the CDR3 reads TGTGCCAGCAGGGGACAGGGGGCAAACGTCATCTTC.

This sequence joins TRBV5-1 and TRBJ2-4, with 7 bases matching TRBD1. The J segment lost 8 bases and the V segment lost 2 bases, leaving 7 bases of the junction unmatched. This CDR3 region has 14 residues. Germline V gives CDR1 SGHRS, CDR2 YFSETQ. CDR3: CASSFGQAKHIQYF. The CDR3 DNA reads TGCGCCAGCAGCTTCGGACAGGCGAAACACATTCAGTACTTC.

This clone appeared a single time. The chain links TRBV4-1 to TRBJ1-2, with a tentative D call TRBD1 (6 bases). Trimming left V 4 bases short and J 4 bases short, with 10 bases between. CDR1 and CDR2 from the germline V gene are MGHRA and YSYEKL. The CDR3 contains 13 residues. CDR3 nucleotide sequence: TGCGCCAGCAGCCCCCAGGGGTCCTATGGCTACACCTTC. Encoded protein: CASSPQGSYGYTF.

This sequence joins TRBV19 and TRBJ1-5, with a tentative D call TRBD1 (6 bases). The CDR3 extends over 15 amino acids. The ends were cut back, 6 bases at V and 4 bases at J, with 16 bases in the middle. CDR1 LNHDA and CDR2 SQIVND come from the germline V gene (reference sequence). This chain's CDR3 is CASRPGQSSNQPQHF. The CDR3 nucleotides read TGTGCCAGTAGGCCGGGACAAAGTTCAAATCAGCCCCAGCATTTT.

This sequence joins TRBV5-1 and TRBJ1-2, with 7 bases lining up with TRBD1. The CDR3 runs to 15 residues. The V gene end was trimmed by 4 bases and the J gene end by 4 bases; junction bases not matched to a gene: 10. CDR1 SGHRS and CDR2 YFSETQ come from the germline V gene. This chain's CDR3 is CASSLSSTGFYGYTF. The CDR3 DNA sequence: TGCGCCAGCAGCCTGAGCTCGACAGGGTTCTATGGCTACACCTTC.

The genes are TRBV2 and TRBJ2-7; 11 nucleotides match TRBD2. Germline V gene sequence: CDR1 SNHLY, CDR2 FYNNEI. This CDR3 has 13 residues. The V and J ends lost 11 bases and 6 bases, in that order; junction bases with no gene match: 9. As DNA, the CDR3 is TGTGCCGGTAGGACTAGCGGGTACCTCGAGCAGTACTTC. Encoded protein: CAGRTSGYLEQYF. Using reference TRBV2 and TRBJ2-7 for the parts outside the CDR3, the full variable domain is EPEVTQTPSHQVTQMGQEVILRCVPISNHLYFYWYRQILGQKVEFLVSFYNNEISEKSEIFDDQFSVERPDGSNFTLKIRSTKLEDSAMYFCAGRTSGYLEQYFGPGTRLTVT.

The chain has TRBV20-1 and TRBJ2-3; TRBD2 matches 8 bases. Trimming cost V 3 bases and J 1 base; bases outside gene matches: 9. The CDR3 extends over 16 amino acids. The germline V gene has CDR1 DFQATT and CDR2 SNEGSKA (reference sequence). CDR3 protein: CSASPQLRGGTDTQYF. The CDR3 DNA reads TGCAGTGCTAGTCCCCAATTGCGGGGGGGCACAGATACGCAGTATTTT.

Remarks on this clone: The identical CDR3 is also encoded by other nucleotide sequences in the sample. CDR3 region: CASSVALGGSYNEQFF. The CDR3 DNA sequence: TGTGCCAGCAGCGTAGCTCTAGGAGGCTCCTACAATGAGCAGTTCTTC. This chain connects TRBV9 to TRBJ2-1; TRBD2 might be the D (5 bases). V was cut by 0 bases and J by 0 bases, with 10 bases left in between. Germline CDR1 SGDLS, CDR2 YYNGEE. The CDR3 loop spans 16 amino acids.